This T cell receptor (beta chain) stems from a study of cytomegalovirus exposure and HLA in healthy donors. Here immunoSEQ multiplex PCR was the method, and the copy in TCRdb shows in-frame clones only, minus some. This table holds roughly 300,000 clones, around 86% found once. V lost 6 bases and J lost 4; bases outside the gene matches: 2. Germline assignment: CDR1 SNHLY and CDR2 FYNNEI. This CDR3 is built from 13 residues. Source material: PBMCs. The chain has TRBV2 and TRBJ2-3; 9 bases map to TRBD2. The sequence derives from a woman younger than 30 in good health and CMV-seronegative. The CDR3 bases are TGTGCCAGCAGGGCGGGAGGGTCAGATACGCAGTATTTT. Translating it yields CASRAGGSDTQYF.